This T cell receptor (beta chain) was profiled in a study of vaccination effects on CD4 cells after COVID-19. Under the ViraFEST assay, PBMC were stimulated with viral peptide pools so that antigen-specific CD4+ T cells expanded. Sequencing was performed afterwards. It was after approximately 10 days of culture that CD4+ T cells were isolated. Vaccine recipients had no previous SARS-CoV-2 infection; their nucleocapsid antibodies were negative. With respect to this clone: Its antigen is not known.

The CDR3 is 15 residues long. V shed 0 bases and J shed 4 bases, with 13 bases lying between them. Germline V gives CDR1 SGHRS, CDR2 YFSETQ. Measured with immunoSEQ multiplex PCR; TCRdb has only the in-frame clones, and not every one. Of 50,000 or so clones in the sample, 75% to 85% were seen once. This rearrangement joins TRBV5-1 to TRBJ1-1; D ambiguous. This TCR was sampled from a human donor who received a COVID-19 vaccine. The source was CD4+ T cells from PBMCs cultured with HCoV-OC43 spike peptides, collected before COVID-19 vaccination. Described subset: HCoV-OC43 spike overlapping peptide pool stimulation. This chain's CDR3 is CASSLDPGSGTEAFF. The CDR3 DNA reads as TGCGCCAGCAGCTTGGATCCCGGGTCGGGCACTGAAGCTTTCTTT.